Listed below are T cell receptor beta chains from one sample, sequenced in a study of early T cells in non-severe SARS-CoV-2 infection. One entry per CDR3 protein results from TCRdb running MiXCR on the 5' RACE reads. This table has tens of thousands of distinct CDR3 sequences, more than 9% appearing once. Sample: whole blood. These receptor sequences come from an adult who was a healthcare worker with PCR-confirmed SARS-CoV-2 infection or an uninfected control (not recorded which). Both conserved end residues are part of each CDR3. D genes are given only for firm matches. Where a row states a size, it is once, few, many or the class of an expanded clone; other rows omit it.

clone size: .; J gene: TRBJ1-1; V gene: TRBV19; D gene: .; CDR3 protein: CATSRRGGLFTEAFF; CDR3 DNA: TGTGCCACCTCGAGGCGAGGGGGTTTATTCACTGAAGCTTTCTTT
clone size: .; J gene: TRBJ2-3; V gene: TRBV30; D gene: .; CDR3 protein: CAWSRGLTTQYF; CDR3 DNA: TGTGCCTGGTCACGGGGCCTCACTACGCAGTATTTT
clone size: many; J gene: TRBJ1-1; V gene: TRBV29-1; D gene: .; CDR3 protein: CSVEVQGRATEAFF; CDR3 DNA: TGCAGCGTTGAAGTCCAGGGGCGGGCCACTGAAGCTTTCTTT
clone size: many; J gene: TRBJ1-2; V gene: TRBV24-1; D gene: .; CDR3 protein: CATSDGQGSGYTF; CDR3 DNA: TGTGCCACCAGTGATGGCCAGGGTAGCGGCTACACCTTC
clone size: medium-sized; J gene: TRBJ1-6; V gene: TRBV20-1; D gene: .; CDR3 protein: CSARERWVHSPLHF; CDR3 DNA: TGCAGTGCTAGAGAGCGGTGGGTGCATTCACCCCTCCACTTT
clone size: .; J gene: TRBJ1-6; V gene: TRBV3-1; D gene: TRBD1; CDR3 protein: CASSRNRGENSPLHF; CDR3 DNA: TGTGCCAGCAGCCGGAACAGGGGAGAGAATTCACCCCTCCACTTT
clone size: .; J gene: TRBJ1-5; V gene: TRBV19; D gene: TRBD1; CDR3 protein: CASSKPDRGTNQPQHF; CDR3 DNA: TGTGCCAGTAGTAAACCCGACAGGGGCACGAATCAGCCCCAGCATTTT
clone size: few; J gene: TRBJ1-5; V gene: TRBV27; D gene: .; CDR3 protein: CASSPSADSNQPQHF; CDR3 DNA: TGTGCCAGCAGCCCTTCGGCGGATAGCAATCAGCCCCAGCATTTT
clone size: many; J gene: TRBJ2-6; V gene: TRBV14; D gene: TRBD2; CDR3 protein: CASSQEAGGPGANVLTF; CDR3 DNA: TGTGCCAGCAGCCAAGAAGCGGGGGGGCCTGGGGCCAACGTCCTGACTTTC
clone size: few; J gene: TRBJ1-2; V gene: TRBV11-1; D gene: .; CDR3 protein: CASSLSSVTVGGYTF; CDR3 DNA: TGTGCCAGCAGCTTATCGTCTGTTACAGTCGGCGGCTACACCTTC
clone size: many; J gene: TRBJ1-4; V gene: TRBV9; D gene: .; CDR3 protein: CASSPSTPGGSKLFF; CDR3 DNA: TGTGCCAGCAGCCCAAGCACGCCGGGGGGCTCTAAACTGTTTTTT
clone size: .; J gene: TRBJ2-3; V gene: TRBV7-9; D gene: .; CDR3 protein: CASSAQGKLGNTQYF; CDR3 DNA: TGTGCCAGCAGCGCGCAGGGGAAGCTCGGGAATACGCAGTATTTT
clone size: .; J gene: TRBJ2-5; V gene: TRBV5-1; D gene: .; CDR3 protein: CASSLARGDQETQYF; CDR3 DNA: TGCGCCAGCAGCTTGGCCAGGGGCGATCAAGAGACCCAGTACTTC
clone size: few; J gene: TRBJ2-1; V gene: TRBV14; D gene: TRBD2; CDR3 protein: CASSHRAGGLPNEQFF; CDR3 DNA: TGTGCCAGCAGCCATCGAGCGGGGGGCTTACCCAATGAGCAGTTCTTC